The clone carrying this T cell receptor (beta chain) showed up many times. Unique molecular identifiers were incorporated during preparation of the TCRbeta library. In TCRdb, the PCR reads were re-called with MiXCR into one record per CDR3 protein. The sample includes about 610,000 distinct CDR3 sequences, more than 9% of them seen just once. The source of the sample is a study of T-cell reconstitution after alpha-beta-depleted transplantation in children. The CDR3 totals 11 residues. V gave up 4 bases and J gave up 7 bases, with 7 bases separating them. CDR1 MNHEY and CDR2 SVGEGT come from the germline V gene.

The chain uses TRBV6-2 or TRBV6-3 and TRBJ1-2; D unresolved. The sample in question was PBMCs from the stem cell graft donor, obtained from the stem cell graft. The receptor's source is a human donor who donated a stem cell graft to a child with acute myeloid leukemia. The CDR3 sequence: CASSFVRGYTF. CDR3 sequence (DNA): TGTGCCAGCAGTTTTGTGCGTGGCTACACCTTC.